These 8 T cell receptor beta chains originate from one sample sequenced in a study of Graves' ophthalmopathy and Graves' hyperthyroidism. Transcripts of RNA were the source for amplifying TCR beta CDR3 regions. First-round RT-PCR employed HTBI primers, with a second-round multiplex PCR after it. TCRdb fed the multiplex PCR reads into MiXCR, producing one record per CDR3 protein. This sample has some 520,000 distinct CDR3 sequences, with around 15% found just once. The specimen sequenced was blood. Receptor source: a woman younger than 45 with Graves' ophthalmopathy.

Many counts were recorded for this clonotype. The rearrangement joins TRBV19 to TRBJ1-1; D is ambiguous. This CDR3 comprises 13 residues. Germline assignment: CDR1 LNHDA and CDR2 SQIVND (reference sequence). Trimming stripped 4 bases from V and 8 bases from J, with 14 bases between. Here the CDR3 reads CASSNSGPAEAFF. The CDR3 DNA follows: TGTGCCAGTAGTAACTCCGGACCAGCAGAAGCTTTCTTT.

This clonotype was seen ten or more times. The chain combines TRBV6-5 with TRBJ1-2; D is perhaps TRBD1 (6 bases). CDR3 length equals 16 residues. The ends were cut back, 5 bases at V and 2 bases at J, with 18 bases in the middle. The germline gives CDR1 MNHEY, CDR2 SVGAGI. The CDR3 DNA is TGTGCCAGCAGTCGGGGTGGACAGCCTTTAAACTATGGCTACACCTTC. This translates into CASSRGGQPLNYGYTF.

This clonotype was observed many times. This chain connects TRBV12-3 or TRBV12-4 to TRBJ1-2; no firm D call. Trimming shortened V by 1 base and J by 4 bases, and 13 bases separated the two germline ends. The CDR3 consists of 15 residues. CDR3 in DNA: TGTGCCAGCAGTTTAGATCAGGCTCGTCGCTATGGCTACACCTTC. Translation gives CASSLDQARRYGYTF.

V gene TRBV11-1 combines with J gene TRBJ2-6; maybe TRBD2 (7 bases). V gave up 6 bases and J gave up 0 bases, with 15 bases separating them. The CDR3 is made up of 17 amino acids. The germline V gene has CDR1 SGHAT and CDR2 FQDESV (reference sequence). DNA for the CDR3: TGTGCCAGCAGGGGATCAAGGGGGGGCTCTGGGGCCAACGTCCTGACTTTC. Its protein is CASRGSRGGSGANVLTF.

In this sample, this clonotype turned up many times. CDR3 region: CASSEPGQGTYEQYF. DNA for the CDR3: TGTGCCAGCAGTGAACCGGGACAGGGAACCTACGAGCAGTACTTC. The chain employs TRBV25-1 and TRBJ2-7; 9 nucleotides align to TRBD1. With 2 bases clipped from V and 2 bases from J, the junction kept 4 bases outside the gene matches. This CDR3 region has 15 residues. In germline, CDR1 is MGHDK, CDR2 SYGVNS.

Regarding this clonotype: This may come from a read error, since a much larger clone is one base off. The chain links TRBV6-1 to TRBJ1-5, with TRBD1 identical over 7 bases. The CDR3 contains 16 residues. Losses at the gene ends were 7 bases for V and 0 bases for J; bases not matched to a gene: 9. Germline loops: CDR1 MNHNS, CDR2 SASEGT. The CDR3 nucleotides are TGTGCCAGCATCTCAGACAGGGCTTATAGCAATCAGCCCCAGCATTTT. Protein: CASISDRAYSNQPQHF.

The chain uses TRBV2 and TRBJ1-3; D ambiguous. Germline CDR1 and CDR2: SNHLY and FYNNEI. The CDR3 length is 15 residues. Trimming took 1 base from V and 4 from J, leaving 11 bases between them. The CDR3 protein is CASSEVADAGNTIYF. The CDR3 bases are TGTGCCAGCAGTGAAGTTGCAGACGCAGGAAACACCATATATTTT.

This clonotype was observed many times. The chain links TRBV2 to TRBJ2-5; D is possibly TRBD1 (5 bases). Per the germline V gene, CDR1 is SNHLY and CDR2 is FYNNEI. This CDR3 region has 15 residues. V dropped 6 bases and J dropped 4 bases, with 18 bases sitting between them. This CDR3 is CASSRDSLTGETQYF. The CDR3 region has the DNA TGTGCCAGCAGCCGAGACAGCCTAACGGGAGAGACCCAGTACTTC.